The 4 T cell receptor beta chains given below trace back to one sample, sequenced in a study of human T cells and chemical hapten exposure. Time point reported: pre-sensitization, week 0. This sample's treatment: therapeutic diphenylcyclopropenone sensitization with weekly scalp DPC. MiXCR was run by TCRdb on the RACE reads, yielding one entry per CDR3 protein. The profile shows about 120,000 distinct CDR3 sequences, roughly 13% of them singletons. Here the sequenced sample was whole blood, taken in connection with sensitization to the hapten diphenylcyclopropenone (DPC). Receptors were obtained from a woman between 18 and 30 years old with alopecia areata. Some clones in this sample may be carry-over from other donors' samples.

This clonotype has a count of ten or more. The rearrangement joins TRBV12-3 or TRBV12-4 to TRBJ1-5; D gene unclear. V lost 4 bases and J lost 4, with 8 bases in between. The CDR3 is 13 amino acids. In DNA, the CDR3 is TGTGCCAGCAGTTCACAGAAAAATCAGCCCCAGCATTTT. This translates into CASSSQKNQPQHF.

This clonotype was counted only a few times. This chain connects TRBV7-8 to TRBJ2-3; D unclear. V lost 6 bases to trimming and J lost 2 bases, with 15 bases between them. The CDR3 is 15 amino acids. Germline V gene data show CDR1 as SGHVS and CDR2 as FQNEAQ. The CDR3 here is CASRLDSLLTDTQYF. DNA of the CDR3: TGTGCCAGCAGGCTGGATTCCCTACTCACAGATACGCAGTATTTT.

The chain employs TRBV28 and TRBJ1-2; D not certain. With 7 bases removed from V and 4 bases from J, the gap between germline ends came to 16 bases. Germline V lookup: CDR1 MDHEN, CDR2 SYDVKM. CDR3 length: 14 residues. The CDR3 sequence: CASKKVTSIYGYTF. CDR3 nucleotide sequence: TGTGCCAGCAAGAAGGTAACCTCTATCTATGGCTACACCTTC.

This clonotype has a handful of counts. The V call is TRBV12-5, the J call TRBJ1-2; TRBD1 agrees at 10 bases. J gave up 8 bases and V 6 bases, and 9 bases lay outside the gene matches. This CDR3 contains 14 residues. CDR1 and CDR2 from the germline V gene are LGHNT and FRNRAP. CDR3 sequence: CASGPTGTGEGYTF. The CDR3 coding sequence is TGTGCTAGTGGCCCCACCGGGACAGGGGAAGGCTACACCTTC.